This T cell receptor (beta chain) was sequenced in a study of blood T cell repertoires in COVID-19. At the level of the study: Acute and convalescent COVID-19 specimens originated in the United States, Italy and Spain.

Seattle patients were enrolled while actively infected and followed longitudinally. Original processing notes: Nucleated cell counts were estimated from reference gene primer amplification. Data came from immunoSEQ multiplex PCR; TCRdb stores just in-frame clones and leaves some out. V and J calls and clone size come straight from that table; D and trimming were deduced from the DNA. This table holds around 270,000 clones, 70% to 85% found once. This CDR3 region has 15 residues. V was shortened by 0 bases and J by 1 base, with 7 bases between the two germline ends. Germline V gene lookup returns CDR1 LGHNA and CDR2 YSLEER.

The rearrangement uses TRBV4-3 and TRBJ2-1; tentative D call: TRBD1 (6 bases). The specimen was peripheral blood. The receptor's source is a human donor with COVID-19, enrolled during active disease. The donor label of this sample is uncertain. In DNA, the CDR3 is TGCGCCAGCAGCCAAGAACAGGGTTCCTACAATGAGCAGTTCTTC. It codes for CASSQEQGSYNEQFF.